The 27 T cell receptor beta chains below were found in one sample sequenced in a study of cytomegalovirus exposure and HLA in healthy donors (dated by TCRdb to about 2017). Library method: the immunoSEQ multiplex PCR assay. A mixture of 60 forward primers for TCR Vbeta segments and 13 reverse primers for TCR Jbeta segments was used in the multiplex PCR. TCRdb re-hosts the immuneACCESS table, in-frame sequences only. Its copies lack some clones; in the studies checked, an unresolved V gene accounts for under half of them, and the cause for the rest is not known. A total of under 150,000 clones appear in this sample, approximately 74% of them only once. Of the sample, about 4.2% falls within the top ten clones. Sequencing input: PBMCs. The receptors stem from a woman between 40 and 50 years old in good health and CMV-seropositive.

The rearrangement joins TRBV5-8 to TRBJ1-2; 7 bases are a match to TRBD1. Per germline, CDR1 SGHTS and CDR2 YDEGEE. This CDR3 has 14 amino acids. The V gene end was trimmed by 4 bases and the J gene end by 6 bases; junction bases not matched to a gene: 9. CDR3 in DNA: TGTGCCAGCAGCCCCGGGACAGAAGGCCATGGCTACACCTTC. Translated, it gives CASSPGTEGHGYTF.

In nucleotides, the CDR3 is TGCGCCAGCAGCTTGGCCGGGGACAGGGGAGATGGCTACACCTTC. Translation: CASSLAGDRGDGYTF. The gene calls are TRBV5-1 and TRBJ1-2; TRBD1 matches 10 bases. V shed 0 bases and J 6 bases; nucleotides not matched to a gene: 5. This CDR3 has 15 residues. In germline, CDR1 is SGHRS, CDR2 YFSETQ.

V gene TRBV30 combines with J gene TRBJ2-3; D gene unclear. CDR1 is GTSNPN, CDR2 SVGIG, per germline (reference sequence). The ends were cut back, 2 bases at V and 0 bases at J, with 6 bases in the middle. The CDR3 sequence is 13 residues long. This CDR3 is CAWSRASTDTQYF. CDR3 coding DNA: TGTGCCTGGAGTCGAGCGAGCACAGATACGCAGTATTTT.

The J gene is TRBJ2-1, the V gene TRBV7-6, with no clear D. Germline assignment: CDR1 SGHVS and CDR2 FNYEAQ. Trimming shortened V by 5 bases and J by 0 bases, and 17 bases separated the two germline ends. This CDR3 is built from 17 residues. CDR3 DNA: TGTGCCAGCAGCACCGGAGCCCCGGCGGACTCCTACAATGAGCAGTTCTTC. Amino acid sequence: CASSTGAPADSYNEQFF.

V usage is TRBV6-1 and J usage is TRBJ2-3; D remains ambiguous. V was pared by 2 bases and J by 7 bases, with 7 bases between. There are 12 residues in the CDR3. The germline gives CDR1 MNHNS, CDR2 SASEGT. CDR3 nucleotide sequence: TGTGCCAGCAGTGAACTATTCTATACGCAGTATTTT. It yields the protein CASSELFYTQYF.

This rearrangement joins TRBV19 to TRBJ2-7; 7 bases line up with TRBD2. The germline V gene encodes CDR1 LNHDA and CDR2 SQIVND (reference sequence). This CDR3 is built from 15 residues. Losses at the gene ends were 4 bases for V and 0 bases for J; bases not matched to a gene: 6. In DNA, the CDR3 is TGTGCCAGTAGTAATCTAGCGGCGAGCTCCTACGAGCAGTACTTC. Translating it yields CASSNLAASSYEQYF.

This clone turned up a few times. The gene calls are TRBV14 and TRBJ1-1; D might be TRBD1 (5 bases). The CDR3 is made up of 13 amino acids. Germline CDR1 reads SGHDN; CDR2 reads FVKESK. Trimming pared 6 bases from V and 5 bases from J, leaving 13 bases between. The CDR3 sequence: CASRAMGQTEAFF. CDR3 nucleotides: TGTGCCAGCAGGGCAATGGGGCAGACTGAAGCTTTCTTT.

This clone was seen a handful of times. The CDR3 loop is CASSKNAANTGELFF. The CDR3 DNA is TGTGCCAGCAGTAAAAACGCAGCGAACACCGGGGAGCTGTTTTTT. The V call is TRBV7-9, the J call TRBJ2-2; D is unresolved. Germline V gene sequence: CDR1 SEHNR, CDR2 FQNEAQ (reference sequence). CDR3 length: 15 residues. V lost 6 bases and J 0 bases, leaving 11 bases between the germline ends.

This rearrangement joins TRBV2 to TRBJ1-1; no firm D call. The germline V and J ends were trimmed by 6 bases and 2 bases, with 10 bases remaining between them. CDR1 is SNHLY and CDR2 is FYNNEI in the germline V gene. The CDR3 has 13 residues. CDR3 sequence (DNA): TGTGCCAGCAGAGCTGACTCAAACACTGAAGCTTTCTTT. Translated: CASRADSNTEAFF.

The chain joins TRBV18 to TRBJ1-2; D possibly corresponds to TRBD1 (5 bases). Trimming took 4 bases from V and 1 from J, leaving 13 bases between them. The CDR3 is 15 residues long. Germline CDR1 and CDR2: KGHSH and LQKENI. CDR3 loop: CASSRQKGDNYGYTF. The CDR3 bases are TGTGCCAGCTCACGACAGAAAGGGGATAACTATGGCTACACCTTC.

The chain has TRBV2 and TRBJ2-7; 10 bases align to TRBD1. This CDR3 has 14 amino acids. Trimming cost V 6 bases and J 2 bases; bases outside gene matches: 4. The germline CDR1 and CDR2 sequences are SNHLY and FYNNEI. The CDR3 DNA reads as TGTGCCAGCAGGAGGACAGGGGGTGCCTACGAGCAGTACTTC. It yields the protein CASRRTGGAYEQYF.

V and J are TRBV5-4 and TRBJ2-7; 8 bases are shared with TRBD2. The CDR3 spans 15 residues. From germline, CDR1 is SGHNT and CDR2 YYREEE (reference sequence). The V and J ends lost 0 bases and 6 bases, in that order; junction bases with no gene match: 8. Here the CDR3 reads CASSLVGLERAEQYF. The CDR3 bases are TGTGCCAGCAGCTTGGTGGGACTAGAAAGGGCCGAGCAGTACTTC. Supplemented by reference TRBV5-4 and TRBJ2-7, the full variable domain reads ETGVTQSPTHLIKTRGQQVTLRCSSQSGHNTVSWYQQALGQGPQFIFQYYREEENGRGNFPPRFSGLQFPNYSSELNVNALELDDSALYLCASSLVGLERAEQYFGPGTRLTVT.

The chain links TRBV4-1 to TRBJ2-7, with D possibly being TRBD2 (7 bases). The CDR3 spans 15 residues. Germline V gene data show CDR1 as MGHRA and CDR2 as YSYEKL. The V end lost 1 base, the J end lost 2 bases, and 12 bases lay between the germline ends. CDR3 sequence (DNA): TGCGCCAGCAGCCAAGCCAAAGGGGGGGCCTACGAGCAGTACTTC. It yields the protein CASSQAKGGAYEQYF.

The chain couples TRBV5-1 to TRBJ2-7; 10 nucleotides line up with TRBD2. Looked up from germline, CDR1 is SGHRS and CDR2 is YFSETQ. This CDR3 region has 13 residues. Trimming took 7 bases from V and 4 from J; bases not matched to a gene: 5. The CDR3 DNA follows: TGCGCCAGCGCAGCTAGCGGGAGTTACGAGCAGTACTTC. This gives the protein CASAASGSYEQYF.

This chain links TRBV15 with TRBJ2-7, with 11 bases lining up with TRBD1. Germline values: CDR1 LNHNV, CDR2 YYDKDF (reference sequence). This CDR3 region has 15 residues. Losses at the gene ends were 3 bases for V and 1 base for J; bases not matched to a gene: 2. The CDR3 protein is CATSSRDRGSYEQYF. CDR3 DNA sequence: TGTGCCACCAGCAGTCGGGACAGGGGGTCCTACGAGCAGTACTTC.

The chain has TRBV29-1 and TRBJ2-7, with TRBD1 matching 10 bases. Per germline, CDR1 SQVTM and CDR2 ANQGSEA. This CDR3 has 14 residues. Unmatched junction bases numbered 5, after V lost 4 bases and J lost 2 bases. CDR3 DNA: TGCAGCGTTGTCGGACAGGGGGGACCCTACGAGCAGTACTTC. It codes for CSVVGQGGPYEQYF.

The V and J genes are TRBV2 and TRBJ1-2; D possibly corresponds to TRBD1 (6 bases). V lost 2 bases and J lost 4, with 11 bases in between. CDR3 size: 14 residues. Looked up from germline, CDR1 is SNHLY and CDR2 is FYNNEI. The chain's CDR3 is CASSERPGAYGYTF. The CDR3 DNA is TGTGCCAGCAGTGAACGGCCAGGGGCCTATGGCTACACCTTC.

This clone appeared a single time. For the CDR3, the DNA is TGTGCCAGCAGCTCCGGGAGGGCGGGGGGGGCCAACGTCCTGACTTTC. Translated, it gives CASSSGRAGGANVLTF. The chain recombines TRBV9 with TRBJ2-6, with 8 bases matching TRBD2. The CDR3 runs 16 residues. Unmatched junction bases numbered 7, after V lost 4 bases and J lost 4 bases. The germline V gene has CDR1 SGDLS and CDR2 YYNGEE.

The rearrangement links TRBV30 to TRBJ2-6; D is ambiguous. The V gene lost 7 bases and the J gene lost 2 bases, with 9 bases spanning the gap. This CDR3 contains 13 residues. Germline V gene sequence: CDR1 GTSNPN, CDR2 SVGIG (reference sequence). CDR3 sequence reads: CASRGTGANVLTF. CDR3 bases: TGTGCCTCGCGAGGAACTGGGGCCAACGTCCTGACTTTC.

This clone has just a few counts. The V call is TRBV4-2, the J call TRBJ1-5; D remains unclear. The CDR3 covers 14 residues. Trimming cost V 1 base and J 3 bases, with 7 bases left between them. CDR1 is LGHNA and CDR2 is YNFKEQ in the germline V gene. CDR3 bases: TGTGCCAGCAGCCAAGCCGGAGACAATCAGCCCCAGCATTTT. It specifies CASSQAGDNQPQHF.

The rearrangement uses TRBV6-5 and TRBJ2-1, with a tentative D call TRBD1 (6 bases). Per germline, CDR1 MNHEY and CDR2 SVGAGI. The V end lost 0 bases, the J end lost 10 bases, and 16 bases lay between the germline ends. The CDR3 totals 15 residues. CDR3 in amino acids: CASSYSRRGGIEQFF. The DNA for the CDR3 is TGTGCCAGCAGTTACTCTCGCAGGGGCGGCATCGAGCAGTTCTTC.

The chain employs TRBV12-5 and TRBJ2-7; D not resolved. Germline V lookup: CDR1 LGHNT, CDR2 FRNRAP. The CDR3 runs to 12 residues. V was trimmed by 9 bases and J by 6 bases, leaving 15 bases between them. The CDR3 region is CARAGCPGEQYF. CDR3 sequence (DNA): TGTGCTAGGGCCGGGTGCCCGGGCGAGCAGTACTTC.

This chain uses TRBV30 with TRBJ2-1; 12 bases fit TRBD2. The CDR3 runs 17 residues. V shed 0 bases, J shed 3 bases, and the junction held 6 bases outside the gene matches. The germline V gene encodes CDR1 GTSNPN and CDR2 SVGIG (reference sequence). The CDR3 protein is CAWSVQRTSGIYNEQFF. As DNA, the CDR3 is TGTGCCTGGAGTGTCCAGCGGACTAGCGGGATCTACAATGAGCAGTTCTTC.

V usage is TRBV6-5 and J usage is TRBJ1-5; tentatively, D is TRBD1 (5 bases). The V end was cut by 5 bases, the J end by 6 bases, with 17 bases between. CDR1 MNHEY and CDR2 SVGAGI come from the germline V gene. This CDR3 is built from 15 residues. CDR3 nucleotides: TGTGCCAGCAGTCCAGACGGGGGGAGGCCTCAGCCCCAGCATTTT. This gives the protein CASSPDGGRPQPQHF.

The chain links TRBV5-1 to TRBJ1-1, with TRBD1 as a possible D gene (5 bases). V was clipped by 0 bases and J by 0 bases, with 12 bases between them. CDR1 is SGHRS, CDR2 YFSETQ, per germline. This CDR3 is built from 16 residues. CDR3 bases: TGCGCCAGCAGCTTGGCCGGGGGGACCCTGAACACTGAAGCTTTCTTT. Translated, it gives CASSLAGGTLNTEAFF.

This chain uses TRBV4-2 with TRBJ1-2; D possibly corresponds to TRBD1 (5 bases). This CDR3 has 15 residues. The germline V gene encodes CDR1 LGHNA and CDR2 YNFKEQ. Deletions cut 4 bases from V and 1 base from J, with 13 bases between. CDR3 protein: CASSLREADNYGYTF. CDR3 in DNA: TGTGCCAGCAGCCTCAGGGAAGCCGATAACTATGGCTACACCTTC.

The chain links TRBV30 to TRBJ2-2; TRBD2 agrees at 11 bases. V dropped 3 bases and J dropped 5; count of bases not matched to a gene: 11. CDR3 size: 17 residues. Looked up from germline, CDR1 is GTSNPN and CDR2 is SVGIG (reference sequence). The CDR3 nucleotides are TGTGCCTGGAGAGGGATAGCGGGAGGGCCACGAACCGGGGAGCTGTTTTTT. This sequence encodes CAWRGIAGGPRTGELFF.